A single sample is the source of the 17 T cell receptor beta chains below, sequenced in a study of blood T cell repertoires in COVID-19. Method: immunoSEQ multiplex PCR; TCRdb's copy keeps in-frame clones and lacks some. The sample contains some 270,000 clones, approximately 88% of which appear only once. Material for sequencing was peripheral blood. The receptor source for this set is a middle-aged man with acute or convalescent COVID-19.

The genes are TRBV9 and TRBJ1-6, with 7 bases matching TRBD1. Trimming removed 6 bases from V and 0 bases from J; junction bases left unmatched: 6. The germline V gene has CDR1 SGDLS and CDR2 YYNGEE. The CDR3 spans 16 residues. The CDR3 DNA reads TGTGCCAGCACCCGGGACAGCTACTCCTATAATTCACCCCTCCACTTT. Translating gives CASTRDSYSYNSPLHF.

This rearrangement joins TRBV12-2 to TRBJ2-3; the table assigns TRBD2, which was not confirmed against the DNA. TRBV12-2 is a pseudogene segment. The length of the CDR3 is 14 residues. CDR3 in amino acids: CASRQRGPRTAQYF. In DNA, the CDR3 is TGTGCAAGTCGTCAGCGGGGGCCCCGAACGGCGCAGTATTTT.

The CDR3 sequence is CASTRQGASEQYF. CDR3 DNA sequence: TGTGCCAGCACCCGACAGGGGGCGAGCGAGCAGTACTTC. The V call is TRBV2, the J call TRBJ2-7; TRBD1 aligns across 10 bases. Trimming removed 7 bases from V and 6 bases from J; junction bases left unmatched: 6. In germline, CDR1 is SNHLY, CDR2 FYNNEI. The CDR3 contains 13 residues.

This clone was detected only once. The J gene is TRBJ1-1, the V gene TRBV30; D uncertain. The CDR3 covers 14 residues. Trimming took 2 bases from V and 1 from J, leaving 11 bases between them. Germline assignment: CDR1 GTSNPN and CDR2 SVGIG (reference sequence). CDR3 in DNA: TGTGCCTGGAGTCTATACGAGGGGAACACTGAAGCTTTCTTT. Translated: CAWSLYEGNTEAFF.

V usage is TRBV27 and J usage is TRBJ2-7; 10 bases fit TRBD1. The length of the CDR3 is 14 residues. Germline CDR1 MNHEY, CDR2 SMNVEV (reference sequence). V shed 8 bases, J shed 2 bases, and the junction held 6 bases outside the gene matches. The CDR3 sequence is CASGRGTGAYEQYF. The CDR3 DNA reads TGTGCCAGCGGGCGCGGGACAGGGGCCTACGAGCAGTACTTC.

The CDR3 nucleotides are TGTGCCAGCAGGCGGACAGAGAATGAGCAGTTCTTC. The encoded protein is CASRRTENEQFF. The chain joins TRBV3-1 (or the pseudogene TRBV3-2) to TRBJ2-1, with D perhaps TRBD1 (6 bases). Germline V gene sequence: CDR1 LGHDT, CDR2 YNNKEL (reference sequence). CDR3 length: 12 residues. V lost 6 bases, J lost 7 bases, and 10 bases lay in between.

This chain links TRBV7-8 with TRBJ1-1; 7 bases fit TRBD1. V lost 5 bases to trimming and J lost 4 bases; unmatched junction nucleotides: 4. In germline, CDR1 is SGHVS, CDR2 FQNEAQ. The CDR3 runs to 13 residues. The CDR3 DNA reads TGTGCCAGCAGCCATGGGACAGCCACTGAAGCTTTCTTT. Translating it yields CASSHGTATEAFF.

A single count supports this clone. The rearrangement links TRBV7-9 to TRBJ1-5; 7 nucleotides line up with TRBD1. CDR1 is SEHNR and CDR2 is FQNEAQ in the germline V gene (reference sequence). V shed 5 bases and J 5 bases; nucleotides not matched to a gene: 9. The CDR3 covers 15 residues. Here the CDR3 DNA reads TGTGCCAGCAGCCCGAGGGGGACAGTCGATCAGCCCCAGCATTTT. This codes for CASSPRGTVDQPQHF. The whole variable domain, filled in from reference TRBV7-9 and TRBJ1-5, reads DTGVSQNPRHKITKRGQNVTFRCDPISEHNRLYWYRQTLGQGPEFLTYFQNEAQLEKSRLLSDRFSAERPKGSFSTLEIQRTEQGDSAMYLCASSPRGTVDQPQHFGDGTRLSIL.

This chain connects TRBV7-9 to TRBJ1-5; no reliable D call. V dropped 5 bases and J dropped 3 bases, with 8 bases sitting between them. The CDR3 extends over 13 amino acids. Germline V gives CDR1 SEHNR, CDR2 FQNEAQ (reference sequence). DNA for the CDR3: TGTGCCAGCAGCATCGACAACAATCAGCCCCAGCATTTT. It translates to CASSIDNNQPQHF.

V and J are TRBV5-4 and TRBJ1-6; TRBD1 aligns across 8 bases. This CDR3 contains 14 residues. The V and J ends lost 3 bases and 8 bases, in that order; junction bases with no gene match: 4. Germline CDR1 SGHNT, CDR2 YYREEE (reference sequence). CDR3 DNA sequence: TGTGCCAGCAGCTCCAAACAGGGGGATTCACCCCTCCACTTT. Its translation: CASSSKQGDSPLHF. Drawing the rest from reference TRBV5-4 and TRBJ1-6, the complete variable domain is ETGVTQSPTHLIKTRGQQVTLRCSSQSGHNTVSWYQQALGQGPQFIFQYYREEENGRGNFPPRFSGLQFPNYSSELNVNALELDDSALYLCASSSKQGDSPLHFGNGTRLTVT.

The chain combines TRBV6-5 with TRBJ2-7, with TRBD2 matching over 10 bases. V shed 6 bases, J shed 1 base, and the junction held 3 bases outside the gene matches. CDR3 length equals 14 residues. CDR1 is MNHEY and CDR2 is SVGAGI in the germline V gene. In DNA, the CDR3 is TGTGCCAGCAGACCTAGCGGGGGATCCTACGAGCAGTACTTC. Residues: CASRPSGGSYEQYF.

The chain carries TRBV6-5 and TRBJ1-1; D is undetermined. This CDR3 contains 14 residues. Germline loops: CDR1 MNHEY, CDR2 SVGAGI. V lost 2 bases to trimming and J lost 7 bases, with 14 bases between them. CDR3: CASSYKPGYSEAFF. The CDR3 DNA is TGTGCCAGCAGTTACAAGCCTGGTTACAGTGAAGCTTTCTTT.

This clone was seen more than once but under ten times. V gene TRBV2 combines with J gene TRBJ1-6; D is unresolved. Germline V lookup: CDR1 SNHLY, CDR2 FYNNEI. CDR3 length: 14 amino acids. V shed 7 bases and J shed 6 bases, with 13 bases lying between them. CDR3 in DNA: TGTGCCAGCACCATAAACGCGGTTAATTCACCCCTCCACTTT. This translates into CASTINAVNSPLHF.

CDR3 amino acids: CATQGDSYNEQFF. The CDR3 nucleotides read TGTGCCACACAGGGGGACTCCTACAATGAGCAGTTCTTC. The chain uses TRBV24-1 and TRBJ2-1; 8 nucleotides agree with TRBD1. Germline-derived CDR1 and CDR2 are KGHDR and SFDVKD. With 10 bases clipped from V and 0 bases from J, the junction kept 1 base outside the gene matches. This CDR3 region has 13 residues.

This chain joins TRBV19 and TRBJ1-3; D gene unclear. The CDR3 extends over 13 amino acids. The ends were cut back, 5 bases at V and 4 bases at J, with 9 bases in the middle. In germline, CDR1 is LNHDA, CDR2 SQIVND (reference sequence). In nucleotides, the CDR3 is TGTGCCAGTAGTTCTCCCGGGGGAAACACCATATATTTT. Protein sequence: CASSSPGGNTIYF.

The V and J genes are TRBV9 and TRBJ1-3; weak D call: TRBD1 (5 bases). The germline CDR1 and CDR2 sequences are SGDLS and YYNGEE. Trimming left V 0 bases short and J 0 bases short, with 13 bases between. This CDR3 spans 17 amino acids. The DNA of the CDR3 is TGTGCCAGCAGCGTAGACCCCCCGCAGGGCTCTGGAAACACCATATATTTT. Protein product: CASSVDPPQGSGNTIYF.

For the CDR3, the DNA is TGTGCCAGCAGTGAATACGGCAGGGGGCCATCCTACGAGCAGTACTTC. Its translation: CASSEYGRGPSYEQYF. The chain couples TRBV25-1 to TRBJ2-7; TRBD1 matches 8 bases. Trimming at V came to 0 bases and at J to 1 base, leaving 5 bases not matched to a gene. Germline CDR1 reads MGHDK; CDR2 reads SYGVNS. The CDR3 is 16 amino acids.